One and the same sample provided the 18 T cell receptor beta chains below, sequenced in a study of blood T cell repertoires in COVID-19. Data came from immunoSEQ multiplex PCR; TCRdb stores just in-frame clones and leaves some out. The table has approximately 140,000 clones, over 80% seen once. Sequencing used peripheral blood. The receptors come from a human donor in a cohort sampled during active COVID-19.

The rearrangement joins TRBV3-1 (or the pseudogene TRBV3-2) to TRBJ2-1; perhaps TRBD1 as D (5 bases). There are 16 residues in the CDR3. Germline lookup yields CDR1 LGHDT and CDR2 YNNKEL (reference sequence). V was cut by 1 base and J by 2 bases, with 12 bases left in between. As DNA, the CDR3 is TGTGCCAGCAGCCAAGCAAAAAGGGGCCCCTACAATGAGCAGTTCTTC. Translating gives CASSQAKRGPYNEQFF.

The V gene is TRBV7-2, the J gene TRBJ1-3; 7 positions agree with TRBD1. Germline CDR1 SGHTA, CDR2 FQGNSA. The ends lost 6 bases at V and 4 bases at J; junction bases unmatched: 9. The CDR3 has 15 residues. The CDR3 DNA reads TGTGCCAGCAGACCACAGGGACAGATGGGAAACACCATATATTTT. It translates to CASRPQGQMGNTIYF.

The chain employs TRBV21-1 and TRBJ2-7; the table assigns TRBD1, which was not confirmed against the DNA. TRBV21-1 is recorded as a pseudogene. The CDR3 spans 13 residues. The DNA for the CDR3 is TGTGCCAGGGGTGTCTCAGGCGACTACGAGCAGTACTTC. The encoded protein is CARGVSGDYEQYF.

CDR3 protein: CASSGGVGQGTEAFF. The CDR3 nucleotides read TGTGCCAGCAGTGGCGGGGTAGGCCAAGGCACTGAAGCTTTCTTT. The chain joins TRBV25-1 to TRBJ1-1; D is uncertain. From germline, CDR1 is MGHDK and CDR2 SYGVNS. V gave up 4 bases and J gave up 4 bases, with 16 bases separating them. This CDR3 is built from 15 residues. The full variable domain, rest sourced from reference TRBV25-1 and TRBJ1-1, is EADIYQTPRYLVIGTGKKITLECSQTMGHDKMYWYQQDPGMELHLIHYSYGVNSTEKGDLSSESTVSRIRTEHFPLTLESARPSHTSQYLCASSGGVGQGTEAFFGQGTRLTVV.

The J gene is TRBJ2-1, the V gene TRBV4-1, with D unresolved. Trimming left V 4 bases short and J 2 bases short, with 18 bases between. The germline V gene has CDR1 MGHRA and CDR2 YSYEKL. The CDR3 totals 17 residues. CDR3 amino acids: CASSLHWFASAYNEQFF. The CDR3 nucleotides are TGCGCCAGCAGCCTCCACTGGTTCGCCTCCGCCTACAATGAGCAGTTCTTC.

The gene calls are TRBV7-8 and TRBJ2-1, with 11 nucleotides matching TRBD2. The germline V gene has CDR1 SGHVS and CDR2 FQNEAQ. The trim removed 3 bases at V and 6 bases at J, leaving 7 bases unmatched. The CDR3 extends over 16 amino acids. CDR3 protein: CASSFGSGRVSNEQFF. Here the CDR3 DNA reads TGTGCCAGCAGCTTTGGTAGCGGGAGGGTATCCAATGAGCAGTTCTTC. Full variable domain (rest looked up from reference TRBV7-8 and TRBJ2-1): GAGVSQSPRYKVAKRGQDVALRCDPISGHVSLFWYQQALGQGPEFLTYFQNEAQLDKSGLPSDRFFAERPEGSVSTLKIQRTQQEDSAVYLCASSFGSGRVSNEQFFGPGTRLTVL.

The V call is TRBV12-5, the J call TRBJ2-1; D is uncertain. This CDR3 spans 15 amino acids. V shed 7 bases and J shed 0 bases, with 13 bases lying between them. Germline assignment: CDR1 LGHNT and CDR2 FRNRAP. CDR3 nucleotides: TGTGCTAGTGCCTTAAGCGCAGCCTCCTACAATGAGCAGTTCTTC. It encodes CASALSAASYNEQFF.

This clone occurred once. This chain uses TRBV6-2 or TRBV6-3 with TRBJ2-7, with TRBD2 matching 7 bases. V lost 0 bases to trimming and J lost 7 bases; unmatched junction nucleotides: 6. Germline CDR1 MNHEY, CDR2 SVGEGT. The length of the CDR3 is 14 residues. CDR3 DNA sequence: TGTGCCAGCAGTTACTCGCGGGAGACGAGTGAGCAGTACTTC. Its translation: CASSYSRETSEQYF.

The chain employs TRBV30 and TRBJ1-5, with 9 bases identical to TRBD1. J lost 11 bases, V lost 3 bases, and 14 bases had no gene match. Looked up from germline, CDR1 is GTSNPN and CDR2 is SVGIG (reference sequence). There are 15 residues in the CDR3. The CDR3 nucleotides read TGTGCCTGGAGCGAGGGGGCACAGGGGGCCAGGACCCAGCATTTT. This encodes CAWSEGAQGARTQHF.

The chain combines TRBV4-1 with TRBJ2-2, with D maybe TRBD1 (5 bases). CDR1 is MGHRA and CDR2 is YSYEKL in the germline V gene. The V end was cut by 0 bases, the J end by 5 bases, with 16 bases between. There are 17 residues in the CDR3. This CDR3 reads CASSQDRSAGRTGELFF. The CDR3 DNA is TGCGCCAGCAGCCAAGATCGATCGGCAGGGCGGACCGGGGAGCTGTTTTTT.

This clone has a handful of counts. The chain recombines TRBV11-1 with TRBJ2-1; 10 positions match TRBD2. Germline loops: CDR1 SGHAT, CDR2 FQDESV (reference sequence). Trimming cost V 3 bases and J 10 bases; bases outside gene matches: 9. The CDR3 spans 15 residues. CDR3 protein: CASSFSLAGAGEQFF. DNA of the CDR3: TGTGCCAGCAGCTTTAGCCTAGCGGGAGCAGGGGAGCAGTTCTTC.

This chain links TRBV19 with TRBJ2-1, with 8 bases identical to TRBD2. V was pared by 7 bases and J by 8 bases, with 10 bases of the junction left unmatched. This CDR3 is 14 amino acids long. Germline values: CDR1 LNHDA, CDR2 SQIVND (reference sequence). In DNA, the CDR3 is TGTGCCAGTAAGGAGACTAGCGCTTTCCATGAGCAGTTCTTC. Translated: CASKETSAFHEQFF.

This clone was counted a single time. The V gene is TRBV6-6, the J gene TRBJ2-7, with D possibly being TRBD2 (5 bases). Germline V gene sequence: CDR1 MNHNY, CDR2 SVGAGI (reference sequence). Trimming stripped 6 bases from V and 2 bases from J, with 14 bases between. This CDR3 is built from 14 residues. CDR3 residues: CASSRGLQAYEQYF. The CDR3 nucleotides are TGTGCCAGCAGCCGAGGACTGCAGGCCTACGAGCAGTACTTC.

The V call is TRBV20-1, the J call TRBJ2-3; 7 nucleotides match TRBD2. The CDR3 has 15 residues. V was clipped by 3 bases and J by 4 bases; unmatched bases: 10. The V gene's germline CDR1 is DFQATT and CDR2 SNEGSKA (reference sequence). The CDR3, as DNA: TGCAGTGCTAGTAGGCTAGCGGATTCGTCAGATACGCAGTATTTT. Its protein is CSASRLADSSDTQYF.

The rearrangement uses TRBV7-9 and TRBJ2-1; D not certain. Germline V gene data show CDR1 as SEHNR and CDR2 as FQNEAQ (reference sequence). The CDR3 is 12 amino acids. Trimming took 2 bases from V and 4 from J, leaving 3 bases between them. Here the CDR3 reads CASSLQYNEQFF. CDR3 DNA: TGTGCCAGCAGCTTACAGTACAATGAGCAGTTCTTC.

The chain combines TRBV3-1 (or the pseudogene TRBV3-2) with TRBJ2-2; 9 nucleotides match TRBD2. J gave up 6 bases and V 4 bases, and 6 bases lay outside the gene matches. CDR3 length: 15 amino acids. Germline CDR1 and CDR2: LGHDT and YNNKEL (reference sequence). The CDR3 DNA is TGTGCCAGCAGCCCAAGCGGGAGGTGGGCCGGGGAGCTGTTTTTT. Translation gives CASSPSGRWAGELFF.

The rearrangement uses TRBV5-1 and TRBJ2-7; 13 nucleotides agree with TRBD2. From germline, CDR1 is SGHRS and CDR2 YFSETQ. The CDR3 runs 19 residues. The V gene end was trimmed by 1 base and the J gene end by 0 bases; junction bases not matched to a gene: 10. CDR3 sequence: CASSLKRTSGSGSSYEQYF. CDR3 nucleotides: TGCGCCAGCAGCTTGAAACGGACTAGCGGGAGCGGTAGCTCCTACGAGCAGTACTTC.

This clone was detected once. The V call is TRBV6-5, the J call TRBJ2-1, with D uncertain. Germline lookup yields CDR1 MNHEY and CDR2 SVGAGI. This CDR3 spans 12 amino acids. Trimming pared 6 bases from V and 8 bases from J, leaving 11 bases between. The CDR3 region has the DNA TGTGCCAGCAGCGCCTTTGGCCATGAGCAGTTCTTC. As protein: CASSAFGHEQFF.